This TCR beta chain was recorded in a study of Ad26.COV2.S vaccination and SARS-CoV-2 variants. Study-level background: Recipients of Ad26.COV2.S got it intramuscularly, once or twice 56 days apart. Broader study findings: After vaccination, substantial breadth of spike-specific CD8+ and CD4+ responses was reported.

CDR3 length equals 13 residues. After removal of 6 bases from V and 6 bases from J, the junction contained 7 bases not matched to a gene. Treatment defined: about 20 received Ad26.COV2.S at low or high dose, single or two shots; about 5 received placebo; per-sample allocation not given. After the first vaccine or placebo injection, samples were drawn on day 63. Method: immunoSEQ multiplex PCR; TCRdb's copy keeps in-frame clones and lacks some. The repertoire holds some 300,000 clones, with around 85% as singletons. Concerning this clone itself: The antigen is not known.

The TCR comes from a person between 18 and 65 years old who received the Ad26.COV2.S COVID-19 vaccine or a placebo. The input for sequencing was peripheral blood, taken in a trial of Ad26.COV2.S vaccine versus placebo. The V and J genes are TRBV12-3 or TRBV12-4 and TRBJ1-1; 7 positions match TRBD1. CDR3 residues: CASRDLGGPEAFF. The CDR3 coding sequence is TGTGCCAGCAGGGACTTAGGGGGCCCTGAAGCTTTCTTT.